This T cell receptor beta chain is from a study of T cell changes during pregnancy in multiple sclerosis. A note on this clone: Within the sample, other DNA sequences also encode this same CDR3.

V lost 2 bases and J 1 base, leaving 5 bases between the germline ends. CDR1 and CDR2 (germline): SEHNR, FQNEAQ (reference sequence). The length of the CDR3 is 13 residues. This table comes from immunoSEQ multiplex PCR, and its TCRdb copy is limited to in-frame clones, with some not included. This table holds 36,000 or so clones, more than 75% found once. The clonotype originates from a female donor with multiple sclerosis, enrolled in a pregnancy study. The sample here was CD4+ T cells from peripheral blood mononuclear cells, taken in the first trimester of pregnancy. The rearrangement joins TRBV7-9 to TRBJ1-1; D is uncertain. The CDR3 nucleotides are TGTGCCAGCAGCTTAAAAGCGAACACTGAAGCTTTCTTT. It specifies CASSLKANTEAFF.